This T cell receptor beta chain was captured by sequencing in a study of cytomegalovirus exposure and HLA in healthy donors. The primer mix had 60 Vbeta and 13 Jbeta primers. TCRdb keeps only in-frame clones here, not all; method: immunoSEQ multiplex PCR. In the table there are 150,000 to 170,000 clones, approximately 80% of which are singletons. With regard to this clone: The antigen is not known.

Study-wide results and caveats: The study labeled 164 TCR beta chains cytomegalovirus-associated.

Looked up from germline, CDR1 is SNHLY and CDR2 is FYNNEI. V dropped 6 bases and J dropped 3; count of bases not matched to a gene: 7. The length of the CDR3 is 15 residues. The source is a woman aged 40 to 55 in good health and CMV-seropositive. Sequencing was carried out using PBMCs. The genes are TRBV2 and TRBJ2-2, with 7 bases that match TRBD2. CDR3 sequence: CASRAGEGYTGELFF. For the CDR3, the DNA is TGTGCCAGCAGGGCGGGAGAGGGGTACACCGGGGAGCTGTTTTTT.